This T cell receptor beta chain stems from a study of blood T cell repertoires in COVID-19. For the study at large: The United States, Italy and Spain supplied acute and convalescent COVID-19 samples.

The V gene end was trimmed by 5 bases and the J gene end by 0 bases; junction bases not matched to a gene: 3. Germline V gene data show CDR1 as SEHNR and CDR2 as FQNEAQ (reference sequence). The CDR3 has 14 amino acids. Data came from immunoSEQ multiplex PCR; TCRdb stores just in-frame clones and leaves some out. The data show roughly 57,000 clones, with approximately 87% seen just once and more than 6% held by the top ten. Sequenced: peripheral blood. The clonotype originates from a woman in her sixties or seventies with COVID-19, enrolled during active disease. The V call is TRBV7-9, the J call TRBJ1-2; TRBD1 matches 7 bases. Written as DNA, the CDR3 is TGTGCCAGCAGCCGGGACAGCACTAACTATGGCTACACCTTC. As protein: CASSRDSTNYGYTF.